The 22 T cell receptor beta chains listed next were all sequenced from one sample in a study of blood T cell repertoires in COVID-19. The data were produced by immunoSEQ multiplex PCR, yet TCRdb's version contains in-frame clones alone and is incomplete. The table records 200,000 to 300,000 clones, approximately 90% of them present only once. The sequencing input was peripheral blood. These TCRs come from a man in his sixties who had recovered from COVID-19.

The chain recombines TRBV12-3 or TRBV12-4 with TRBJ1-2; D unclear. The CDR3 sequence is 13 residues long. V was trimmed by 5 bases and J by 4 bases, leaving 11 bases between them. CDR3 in DNA: TGTGCCAGCAGTAAAGAGGTCTCCTATGGCTACACCTTC. Translation gives CASSKEVSYGYTF.

The chain couples TRBV14 to TRBJ2-7; 11 bases match TRBD1. CDR3 size: 15 residues. Per germline, CDR1 SGHDN and CDR2 FVKESK. J lost 4 bases, V lost 1 base, and 3 bases had no gene match. The CDR3 region has the DNA TGTGCCAGCAGCCAAGGGACAGGGGGCTGGTACGAGCAGTACTTC. This encodes CASSQGTGGWYEQYF.

The rearrangement joins TRBV4-1 to TRBJ1-6; D perhaps matches TRBD1 (6 bases). Germline values: CDR1 MGHRA, CDR2 YSYEKL. This CDR3 is built from 15 residues. Trimming removed 0 bases from V and 7 bases from J, with 10 bases in between. DNA for the CDR3: TGCGCCAGCAGCCAAGAAGGGCAGGGGAATTCACCCCTCCACTTT. Translation: CASSQEGQGNSPLHF.

The chain carries TRBV6-2 or TRBV6-3 and TRBJ2-7, with 10 bases matching TRBD2. The CDR3 runs to 18 residues. V lost 4 bases and J lost 0; bases outside the gene matches: 12. CDR1 MNHEY and CDR2 SVGEGT come from the germline V gene. CDR3 sequence: CASSFTSGGAGNSYEQYF. CDR3 bases: TGTGCCAGCAGTTTCACGAGCGGGGGGGCCGGTAACTCCTACGAGCAGTACTTC.

This chain connects TRBV18 to TRBJ2-3, with D possibly being TRBD1 (6 bases). The V gene lost 2 bases and the J gene lost 2 bases, with 17 bases spanning the gap. The germline CDR1 and CDR2 sequences are KGHSH and LQKENI. The CDR3 length is 17 residues. The CDR3 DNA reads as TGTGCCAGCTCACCAATGGGACACGAGATGATCACAGATACGCAGTATTTT. Translated: CASSPMGHEMITDTQYF.

This clone occurred a few times. The rearrangement uses TRBV19 and TRBJ1-5; 8 bases are a match to TRBD1. Losses at the gene ends were 7 bases for V and 5 bases for J; bases not matched to a gene: 10. The CDR3 length is 15 residues. Germline values: CDR1 LNHDA, CDR2 SQIVND (reference sequence). This CDR3 is CASTIRAGGHQPQHF. Here the CDR3 DNA reads TGTGCCAGTACCATTAGGGCAGGGGGCCATCAGCCCCAGCATTTT.

The V call is TRBV19, the J call TRBJ2-2; 9 bases are a match to TRBD2. The CDR3 runs to 18 residues. V was pared by 3 bases and J by 5 bases, with 13 bases of the junction left unmatched. The germline gives CDR1 LNHDA, CDR2 SQIVND (reference sequence). The CDR3 nucleotides are TGTGCCAGTAGTATTTTTGGGCTAGCGGGGAAAATAACCGGGGAGCTGTTTTTT. Its translation: CASSIFGLAGKITGELFF.

This chain links TRBV2 with TRBJ1-2; TRBD1 might be the D (6 bases). Trimming cost V 2 bases and J 2 bases, with 12 bases left between them. Germline assignment: CDR1 SNHLY and CDR2 FYNNEI. The CDR3 is 15 amino acids. The CDR3 coding sequence is TGTGCCAGCAGTGAACACCGGGGGGCGAACTATGGCTACACCTTC. Protein product: CASSEHRGANYGYTF.

The chain combines TRBV6-5 with TRBJ1-6; D is unclear. This CDR3 region has 13 residues. V was cut by 2 bases and J by 3 bases, with 2 bases left in between. Germline-derived CDR1 and CDR2 are MNHEY and SVGAGI. CDR3 in DNA: TGTGCCAGCAGTTACCGCTATAATTCACCCCTCCACTTT. Translating it yields CASSYRYNSPLHF.

The rearrangement uses TRBV5-1 and TRBJ1-4; no clear D gene. In germline, CDR1 is SGHRS, CDR2 YFSETQ. V was trimmed by 0 bases and J by 1 base, leaving 4 bases between them. This CDR3 spans 14 amino acids. The chain's CDR3 is CASSLDRTNEKLFF. CDR3 sequence (DNA): TGCGCCAGCAGCTTGGACAGAACTAATGAAAAACTGTTTTTT.

The V call is TRBV11-3, the J call TRBJ1-1; D is ambiguous. CDR3 length: 13 amino acids. The germline V and J ends were trimmed by 6 bases and 5 bases, with 13 bases remaining between them. The germline gives CDR1 SGHNT, CDR2 YENEEA. The CDR3 here is CASSRARGTEAFF. The CDR3 DNA is TGTGCCAGCAGTAGAGCTCGGGGTACTGAAGCTTTCTTT.

This chain links TRBV14 with TRBJ2-1, with 8 positions matching TRBD2. Trimming at V came to 0 bases and at J to 3 bases, leaving 16 bases not matched to a gene. This CDR3 has 20 amino acids. Germline values: CDR1 SGHDN, CDR2 FVKESK. The CDR3 coding sequence is TGTGCCAGCAGCCAAGACCTACCGGAGCGGGGGACCCACATCTACAATGAGCAGTTCTTC. Protein product: CASSQDLPERGTHIYNEQFF.

The rearrangement uses TRBV19 and TRBJ2-1; the match to TRBD2 covers 11 bases. V lost 5 bases, J lost 7 bases, and 7 bases stayed unmatched. There are 15 residues in the CDR3. Germline loops: CDR1 LNHDA, CDR2 SQIVND (reference sequence). CDR3 coding DNA: TGTGCCAGTAGTTCTAATAGCGGGGGGGCTAATGAGCAGTTCTTC. Translation: CASSSNSGGANEQFF. Full variable domain (missing parts from reference TRBV19 and TRBJ2-1): DGGITQSPKYLFRKEGQNVTLSCEQNLNHDAMYWYRQDPGQGLRLIYYSQIVNDFQKGDIAEGYSVSREKKESFPLTVTSAQKNPTAFYLCASSSNSGGANEQFFGPGTRLTVL.

V and J are TRBV13 and TRBJ2-7, with 7 bases that match TRBD1. V was pared by 4 bases and J by 4 bases, with 1 base of the junction left unmatched. Germline V gene data show CDR1 as PRHDT and CDR2 as FYEKMQ (reference sequence). The CDR3 loop spans 12 amino acids. The CDR3 here is CASSSTGYEQYF. CDR3 bases: TGTGCCAGCAGCTCGACAGGGTACGAGCAGTACTTC.

V usage is TRBV18 and J usage is TRBJ2-7; 9 nucleotides agree with TRBD1. This CDR3 has 15 amino acids. V lost 2 bases, J lost 6 bases, and 8 bases stayed unmatched. Germline CDR1 is KGHSH and CDR2 is LQKENI. Here the CDR3 DNA reads TGTGCCAGCTCACCAAAGGTAGGACAGGGGACCGAGCAGTACTTC. Translation: CASSPKVGQGTEQYF.

The chain couples TRBV14 to TRBJ2-3; 10 bases match TRBD2. The CDR3 totals 18 residues. Germline-derived CDR1 and CDR2 are SGHDN and FVKESK. V gave up 4 bases and J gave up 4 bases; unmatched junction bases: 14. Here the CDR3 DNA reads TGTGCCAGCAGCCCCCGGCTAGCGGGGGTGCGGGCATCAGATACGCAGTATTTT. As protein: CASSPRLAGVRASDTQYF.

This rearrangement joins TRBV14 to TRBJ1-6; tentative D call: TRBD1 (6 bases). CDR3 length equals 14 residues. Trimming removed 2 bases at V and 11 bases at J, with 13 bases between. Germline assignment: CDR1 SGHDN and CDR2 FVKESK. CDR3 protein: CASSQPGEGAPLHF. The DNA for the CDR3 is TGTGCCAGCAGCCAACCGGGGGAGGGGGCACCCCTCCACTTT.

This chain's CDR3 is CSAVDTNEQYF. For the CDR3, the DNA is TGCAGTGCTGTGGACACAAACGAGCAGTACTTC. V gene TRBV20-1 combines with J gene TRBJ2-7; D may be TRBD1 (5 bases). V was trimmed by 5 bases and J by 5 bases, leaving 10 bases between them. The CDR3 totals 11 residues. CDR1 is DFQATT and CDR2 is SNEGSKA in the germline V gene (reference sequence).

V gene TRBV19 combines with J gene TRBJ1-1; maybe TRBD1 (5 bases). Germline V gene data show CDR1 as LNHDA and CDR2 as SQIVND (reference sequence). The CDR3 spans 13 residues. The ends were cut back, 2 bases at V and 5 bases at J, with 9 bases in the middle. The CDR3 spells CASSIQGYTEAFF. The CDR3 DNA reads as TGTGCCAGTAGTATACAGGGTTATACTGAAGCTTTCTTT.

The count of this clone is one. The chain employs TRBV27 and TRBJ2-7; TRBD1 matches at 7 bases. CDR3 length equals 15 residues. Germline trimming cut 2 bases from V and 4 bases from J; bases unmatched to any gene: 8. CDR1 MNHEY and CDR2 SMNVEV come from the germline V gene (reference sequence). The DNA for the CDR3 is TGTGCCAGCAGTTTAAAGGACAGGTTTGCTTACGAGCAGTACTTC. Translation gives CASSLKDRFAYEQYF.

Written as DNA, the CDR3 is TGTGCCAGCAGTGAACCGGCGGGGAGCTCCTACGAGCAGTACTTC. Amino acid sequence: CASSEPAGSSYEQYF. The chain recombines TRBV6-4 with TRBJ2-7; possible D gene TRBD2, 6 bases. This CDR3 spans 15 amino acids. Per the germline V gene, CDR1 is MRHNA and CDR2 is SNTAGT. Trimming took 3 bases from V and 0 from J, leaving 12 bases between them.

CDR3 DNA: TGTGCCAGCAGCTTACTAACCCGGACTAGCGGGGGGGCCCACACCGGGGAGCTGTTTTTT. This codes for CASSLLTRTSGGAHTGELFF. This chain joins TRBV7-3 and TRBJ2-2, with 15 bases lining up with TRBD2. This CDR3 comprises 20 residues. V shed 2 bases, J shed 3 bases, and the junction held 10 bases outside the gene matches. The germline V gene encodes CDR1 SGHTA and CDR2 FQGTGA.